This T cell receptor beta chain was sequenced during a study of cytomegalovirus exposure and HLA in healthy donors. Germline CDR1 and CDR2: LNHNV and YYDKDF (reference sequence). V was cut by 0 bases and J by 6 bases, with 9 bases left in between. The CDR3 length is 13 residues. With 60 Vbeta and 13 Jbeta primers, the PCR was carried out. Sequencing used immunoSEQ multiplex PCR; TCRdb keeps in-frame clones, though not all of them. The sample has more than 65,000 clones; 60% to 80% are singletons. Sequenced material: PBMCs. The V call is TRBV15, the J call TRBJ2-7; weak D call: TRBD2 (6 bases). The sequence came from a female donor in good health and CMV-seronegative. Here the CDR3 reads CATSRDRRVEQYF. The CDR3 coding sequence is TGTGCCACCAGCAGAGATAGGAGGGTCGAGCAGTACTTC.